The 32 T cell receptor beta chains listed next were all sequenced from one sample in a study of blood T cell repertoires in COVID-19. Sequencing was performed with immunoSEQ multiplex PCR; in TCRdb, only in-frame clones are kept and a portion is missing. This table has approximately 160,000 clones, about 86% appearing once. Sequences were obtained from PBMCs or T cells enriched from blood (not recorded which). These receptors were obtained from a middle-aged man who had recovered from COVID-19.

This clone occurred once. V gene TRBV5-1 combines with J gene TRBJ2-1; 8 bases line up with TRBD2. CDR1 SGHRS and CDR2 YFSETQ come from the germline V gene. Unmatched junction bases numbered 3, after V lost 0 bases and J lost 4 bases. The CDR3 has 15 amino acids. The CDR3, as DNA: TGCGCCAGCAGCTTGGGTAGCGGGAATTACAATGAGCAGTTCTTC. Encoded protein: CASSLGSGNYNEQFF. The full variable domain, its missing parts supplied by reference TRBV5-1 and TRBJ2-1, is KAGVTQTPRYLIKTRGQQVTLSCSPISGHRSVSWYQQTPGQGLQFLFEYFSETQRNKGNFPGRFSGRQFSNSRSEMNVSTLELGDSALYLCASSLGSGNYNEQFFGPGTRLTVL.

The chain is built from TRBV7-9 and TRBJ1-2; D perhaps matches TRBD1 (5 bases). CDR3 length: 16 residues. Trimming pared 4 bases from V and 0 bases from J, leaving 15 bases between. Germline V lookup: CDR1 SEHNR, CDR2 FQNEAQ (reference sequence). The CDR3 reads CASSYQGAGANYGYTF. The CDR3 DNA follows: TGTGCCAGCAGCTACCAAGGGGCAGGAGCTAACTATGGCTACACCTTC.

The chain links TRBV6-5 to TRBJ2-3, with a weak D call TRBD1 (6 bases). This CDR3 comprises 12 residues. Germline CDR1 and CDR2: MNHEY and SVGAGI. V was trimmed by 10 bases and J by 2 bases, leaving 10 bases between them. DNA of the CDR3: TGTGCCATCCGACAGGTCACAGATACGCAGTATTTT. Protein product: CAIRQVTDTQYF.

The chain has TRBV5-1 and TRBJ2-5; 9 nucleotides line up with TRBD1. Trimming at V came to 4 bases and at J to 2 bases, leaving 6 bases not matched to a gene. The CDR3 has 15 residues. Per germline, CDR1 SGHRS and CDR2 YFSETQ. CDR3 residues: CASSTTGGLQETQYF. In DNA, the CDR3 is TGCGCCAGCAGCACCACAGGGGGCTTACAAGAGACCCAGTACTTC.

This rearrangement joins TRBV11-2 to TRBJ1-2; D not certain. The CDR3 contains 14 residues. Germline CDR1 SGHAT, CDR2 FQNNGV. Trimming shortened V by 0 bases and J by 4 bases, and 9 bases separated the two germline ends. Written as DNA, the CDR3 is TGTGCCAGCAGCTTAGATTATGGCAGCTATGGCTACACCTTC. This sequence encodes CASSLDYGSYGYTF.

V usage is TRBV4-1 and J usage is TRBJ1-2; 7 bases fit TRBD1. The length of the CDR3 is 14 residues. Trimming removed 1 base from V and 4 bases from J; junction bases left unmatched: 3. Germline lookup yields CDR1 MGHRA and CDR2 YSYEKL. As DNA, the CDR3 is TGCGCCAGCAGCCAAGGGGGACAGAGCTATGGCTACACCTTC. Its protein is CASSQGGQSYGYTF.

This clone was counted between two and nine times. The chain combines TRBV23-1 with TRBJ1-1; 7 nucleotides match TRBD1. TRBV23-1 is an ORF; its function is uncertain. The CDR3 has 15 residues. The trim removed 2 bases at V and 1 base at J, leaving 4 bases unmatched. Written as DNA, the CDR3 is TGCGCCAGCAGTCAAGAGGACAGGCGGAACACTGAAGCTTTCTTT. Protein sequence: CASSQEDRRNTEAFF.

This sequence joins TRBV3-1 (or the pseudogene TRBV3-2) and TRBJ1-1; D remains ambiguous. V dropped 4 bases and J dropped 4 bases, with 10 bases sitting between them. The V gene's germline CDR1 is LGHDT and CDR2 YNNKEL (reference sequence). This CDR3 is 13 amino acids long. CDR3 in DNA: TGTGCCAGCAGCCGAGGTGGGAGCACTGAAGCTTTCTTT. This gives the protein CASSRGGSTEAFF.

The chain joins TRBV11-3 to TRBJ1-2; D possibly corresponds to TRBD1 (5 bases). V was cut by 4 bases and J by 7 bases, with 13 bases left in between. Germline CDR1 is SGHNT and CDR2 is YENEEA. This CDR3 contains 13 residues. CDR3 protein: CASSSGRQGGYTF. For the CDR3, the DNA is TGTGCCAGCAGCTCGGGCCGCCAGGGTGGCTACACCTTC.

This rearrangement joins TRBV11-2 to TRBJ2-1; perhaps TRBD1 as D (5 bases). CDR3 length: 13 residues. The ends were cut back, 3 bases at V and 6 bases at J, with 9 bases in the middle. The germline CDR1 and CDR2 sequences are SGHAT and FQNNGV. DNA of the CDR3: TGTGCCAGCAGCTTTGCAGGGCCCAATGAGCAGTTCTTC. Amino acids: CASSFAGPNEQFF.

The chain uses TRBV25-1 and TRBJ1-5; a weak D match, TRBD1 (5 bases). V was trimmed by 6 bases and J by 1 base, leaving 7 bases between them. CDR3 size: 13 residues. The germline gives CDR1 MGHDK, CDR2 SYGVNS. CDR3 in DNA: TGTGCCAGCAGATCAGGGAGCAATCAGCCCCAGCATTTT. Its translation: CASRSGSNQPQHF.

The chain carries TRBV6-2 or TRBV6-3 and TRBJ1-2; D remains ambiguous. CDR3 length: 20 amino acids. Trimming shortened V by 0 bases and J by 2 bases, and 25 bases separated the two germline ends. Germline CDR1 MNHEY, CDR2 SVGEGT. CDR3 loop: CASSYSYSGFAEVSNYGYTF. The DNA for the CDR3 is TGTGCCAGCAGTTACTCCTACTCGGGATTCGCGGAAGTGTCGAACTATGGCTACACCTTC.

This clone has a single count. The chain carries TRBV6-4 and TRBJ2-1; 8 bases line up with TRBD1. The germline V gene encodes CDR1 MRHNA and CDR2 SNTAGT. Trimming at V came to 4 bases and at J to 9 bases, leaving 5 bases not matched to a gene. The CDR3 consists of 13 residues. CDR3 in DNA: TGTGCCAGCAGTGGTCAGGGGGCCGGTGAGCAGTTCTTC. This encodes CASSGQGAGEQFF.

This chain joins TRBV9 and TRBJ1-2; D is undetermined. Trimming stripped 3 bases from V and 4 bases from J, with 16 bases between. CDR3 size: 15 residues. Germline CDR1 SGDLS, CDR2 YYNGEE. As DNA, the CDR3 is TGTGCCAGCAGCGGACTCAAAAATCGGAGCTATGGCTACACCTTC. This encodes CASSGLKNRSYGYTF.

This clone was observed a few times. V and J are TRBV3-1 (or the pseudogene TRBV3-2) and TRBJ1-4, with a possible D match to TRBD1 (6 bases). Between the trimmed V and J ends, which lost 2 bases and 8 bases, there was a span of 12 bases. Per the germline V gene, CDR1 is LGHDT and CDR2 is YNNKEL (reference sequence). The CDR3 loop spans 14 amino acids. In nucleotides, the CDR3 is TGTGCCAGCAGCCAAACGAACAGGGTGGAAAAACTGTTTTTT. It yields the protein CASSQTNRVEKLFF.

J is TRBJ2-1 and V is TRBV5-1, with 10 nucleotides matching TRBD1. From germline, CDR1 is SGHRS and CDR2 YFSETQ. The CDR3 consists of 14 residues. J was trimmed by 8 bases and V by 7 bases; bases with no gene match: 9. The CDR3 is CASSGQGMRDEQFF. The CDR3 region has the DNA TGCGCCAGCTCGGGACAGGGGATGAGAGATGAGCAGTTCTTC.

The chain is built from TRBV4-2 and TRBJ1-6, with D unresolved. The CDR3 spans 16 residues. Trimming took 0 bases from V and 4 from J, leaving 10 bases between them. Per germline, CDR1 LGHNA and CDR2 YNFKEQ. The CDR3, as DNA: TGTGCCAGCAGCCAAGATTGGACTAAATATAATTCACCCCTCCACTTT. This sequence encodes CASSQDWTKYNSPLHF.

The chain has TRBV18 and TRBJ1-2, with TRBD1 matching over 12 bases. This CDR3 contains 17 residues. Germline assignment: CDR1 KGHSH and CDR2 LQKENI. V was pared by 3 bases and J by 4 bases, with 9 bases of the junction left unmatched. The CDR3: CASSPGQGAKFGYGYTF. For the CDR3, the DNA is TGTGCCAGCTCACCGGGACAGGGGGCGAAATTCGGCTATGGCTACACCTTC.

The chain has TRBV5-1 and TRBJ1-2; 9 positions match TRBD1. The CDR3 is made up of 13 amino acids. Trimming cost V 3 bases and J 8 bases; bases outside gene matches: 5. The germline V gene encodes CDR1 SGHRS and CDR2 YFSETQ. In nucleotides, the CDR3 is TGCGCCAGCAGCTGGGACAGGGTCGGAGGCTACACCTTC. The encoded protein is CASSWDRVGGYTF.

The CDR3 sequence is CASSSNRQMNTEAFF. CDR3 coding DNA: TGCGCCAGCAGCTCCAACCGACAGATGAACACTGAAGCTTTCTTT. This rearrangement joins TRBV5-1 to TRBJ1-1; D possibly corresponds to TRBD1 (5 bases). This CDR3 region has 15 residues. Trimming took 3 bases from V and 0 from J, leaving 12 bases between them. Looked up from germline, CDR1 is SGHRS and CDR2 is YFSETQ.

The chain combines TRBV15 with TRBJ2-1, with TRBD2 as a possible D gene (6 bases). Germline-derived CDR1 and CDR2 are LNHNV and YYDKDF (reference sequence). CDR3 length: 16 residues. V gave up 1 base and J gave up 7 bases, with 17 bases separating them. CDR3: CATSRAGGGDTNEQFF. CDR3 bases: TGTGCCACCAGCAGAGCCGGCGGAGGGGATACGAATGAGCAGTTCTTC. The complete variable domain, with remaining parts taken from reference TRBV15 and TRBJ2-1, reads DAMVIQNPRYQVTQFGKPVTLSCSQTLNHNVMYWYQQKSSQAPKLLFHYYDKDFNNEADTPDNFQSRRPNTSFCFLDIRSPGLGDTAMYLCATSRAGGGDTNEQFFGPGTRLTVL.

V usage is TRBV3-1 (or the pseudogene TRBV3-2) and J usage is TRBJ2-1; TRBD2 aligns across 8 bases. CDR3 length: 15 residues. The junction had 6 bases not matched to a gene; V was cut back by 3 bases and J by 5 bases. The germline V gene has CDR1 LGHDT and CDR2 YNNKEL (reference sequence). The CDR3 protein is CASSQSRGGHNEQFF. CDR3 coding DNA: TGTGCCAGCAGCCAGTCTCGGGGGGGACACAATGAGCAGTTCTTC.

The chain employs TRBV2 and TRBJ1-2, with TRBD1 as a possible D gene (5 bases). V was shortened by 8 bases and J by 4 bases, with 17 bases between the two germline ends. This CDR3 spans 14 amino acids. Germline-derived CDR1 and CDR2 are SNHLY and FYNNEI. The CDR3 nucleotides are TGTGCCAGCGAACAGGAACCTGTTGTCTATGGCTACACCTTC. As protein: CASEQEPVVYGYTF.

The chain carries TRBV7-9 and TRBJ2-3; possibly TRBD2 for D (6 bases). Per germline, CDR1 SEHNR and CDR2 FQNEAQ (reference sequence). The CDR3 length is 15 residues. Trimming stripped 5 bases from V and 0 bases from J, with 12 bases between. The CDR3 sequence: CASSPFSGSTDTQYF. The CDR3 bases are TGTGCCAGCAGCCCATTTAGCGGTAGCACAGATACGCAGTATTTT. Filled out from reference TRBV7-9 and TRBJ2-3, the complete variable domain reads DTGVSQNPRHKITKRGQNVTFRCDPISEHNRLYWYRQTLGQGPEFLTYFQNEAQLEKSRLLSDRFSAERPKGSFSTLEIQRTEQGDSAMYLCASSPFSGSTDTQYFGPGTRLTVL.

The chain has TRBV30 and TRBJ1-2, with D hard to call. This CDR3 has 11 amino acids. Trimming removed 0 bases at V and 7 bases at J, with 6 bases between. Germline V gives CDR1 GTSNPN, CDR2 SVGIG (reference sequence). The CDR3 nucleotides read TGTGCCTGGAGTGTGAGTGCTGGCTACACCTTC. Its translation is CAWSVSAGYTF.

This rearrangement joins TRBV25-1 to TRBJ1-5; no definite D call. Per the germline V gene, CDR1 is MGHDK and CDR2 is SYGVNS. The CDR3 has 12 amino acids. V gave up 2 bases and J gave up 7 bases, with 6 bases separating them. Written as DNA, the CDR3 is TGTGCCAGCAGTGAAGGAGGACAGCCCCAGCATTTT. It codes for CASSEGGQPQHF.

This CDR3 reads CASSWGAGGSSGEQFF. The CDR3 nucleotides read TGCGCCAGCAGCTGGGGAGCGGGGGGCTCCTCAGGTGAGCAGTTCTTC. The chain employs TRBV5-1 and TRBJ2-1; 9 bases match TRBD2. The germline CDR1 and CDR2 sequences are SGHRS and YFSETQ. V lost 3 bases, J lost 9 bases, and 13 bases stayed unmatched. The CDR3 runs 16 residues.

V is TRBV6-2 or TRBV6-3 and J is TRBJ2-1, with 8 bases that match TRBD2. With V trimmed by 5 bases and J by 10 bases, 7 bases remained unmatched. This CDR3 has 13 amino acids. Germline CDR1 reads MNHEY; CDR2 reads SVGEGT. The CDR3 DNA sequence: TGTGCCAGCAGTCCGACTAGCGTCAAGGAGCAGTTCTTC. Its translation is CASSPTSVKEQFF.

The V and J genes are TRBV5-1 and TRBJ2-1; tentatively, D is TRBD1 (5 bases). Germline V gives CDR1 SGHRS, CDR2 YFSETQ. The CDR3 is 16 amino acids. V was cut by 0 bases and J by 0 bases, with 10 bases left in between. The CDR3 DNA follows: TGCGCCAGCAGCTTGGAAGGGGTAGGCTCCTACAATGAGCAGTTCTTC. Protein sequence: CASSLEGVGSYNEQFF.

This chain links TRBV4-2 with TRBJ2-5, with D unclear. V was pared by 0 bases and J by 4 bases, with 9 bases between. Germline V gene data show CDR1 as LGHNA and CDR2 as YNFKEQ. The CDR3 totals 14 residues. In nucleotides, the CDR3 is TGTGCCAGCAGCCAAGATTTCGCAGGAGAGACCCAGTACTTC. Its translation: CASSQDFAGETQYF.

The chain is built from TRBV6-5 and TRBJ2-3; D ambiguous. Germline V gene sequence: CDR1 MNHEY, CDR2 SVGAGI. The CDR3 consists of 11 residues. V was shortened by 8 bases and J by 7 bases, with 10 bases between the two germline ends. CDR3 nucleotides: TGTGCCAGCTGCGACATGAATACGCAGTATTTT. Encoded protein: CASCDMNTQYF.

The rearrangement uses TRBV4-2 and TRBJ1-1; D might be TRBD1 (5 bases). Germline V gene lookup returns CDR1 LGHNA and CDR2 YNFKEQ. The CDR3 runs 13 residues. Trimming pared 1 base from V and 4 bases from J, leaving 7 bases between. The CDR3 region is CASSQGRGTEAFF. Written as DNA, the CDR3 is TGTGCCAGCAGCCAAGGGAGGGGCACTGAAGCTTTCTTT.